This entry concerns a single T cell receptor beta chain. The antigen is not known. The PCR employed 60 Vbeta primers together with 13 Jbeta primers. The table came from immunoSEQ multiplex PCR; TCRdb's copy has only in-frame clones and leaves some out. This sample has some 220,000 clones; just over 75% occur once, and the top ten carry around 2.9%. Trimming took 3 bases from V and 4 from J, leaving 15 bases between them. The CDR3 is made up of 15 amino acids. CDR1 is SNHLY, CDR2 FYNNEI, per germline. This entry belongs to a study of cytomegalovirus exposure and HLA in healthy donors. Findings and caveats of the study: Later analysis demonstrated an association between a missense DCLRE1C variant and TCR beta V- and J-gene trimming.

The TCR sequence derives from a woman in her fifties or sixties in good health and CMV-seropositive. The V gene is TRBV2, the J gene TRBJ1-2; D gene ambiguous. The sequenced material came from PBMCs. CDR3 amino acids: CASSDVTSGSYGYTF. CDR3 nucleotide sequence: TGTGCCAGCAGTGACGTTACGTCTGGGAGCTATGGCTACACCTTC.